This TCR beta chain was documented in a study of T cells in Graves' hyperthyroidism and ophthalmopathy. Findings and caveats of the study: Ophthalmopathy, which appeared later, was predicted by the model a median around 6 months before onset.

There are 16 residues in the CDR3. The V and J ends lost 4 bases and 0 bases, in that order; junction bases with no gene match: 3. The germline V gene has CDR1 SGHRS and CDR2 YFSETQ. A few counts support this clonotype. Its antigen is undetermined. A much larger clone differs from this one at a single base, so this may be a read error. There were TCR beta CDR3 regions amplified from RNA transcripts. A first-round RT-PCR of the TCR CDR3 used the HTBI primer set. Each CDR3 protein is one row after TCRdb ran MiXCR on the multiplex PCR reads. The sample holds about 640,000 distinct CDR3 sequences, around 20% seen once.

The receptor's source is a man aged 25 to 40 with Graves' ophthalmopathy. The gene calls are TRBV5-1 and TRBJ2-2; 10 bases line up with TRBD1. Sequences were obtained from blood. CDR3 region: CASSIGQGANTGELFF. The CDR3 DNA sequence: TGCGCCAGCAGCATAGGACAGGGGGCGAACACCGGGGAGCTGTTTTTT.